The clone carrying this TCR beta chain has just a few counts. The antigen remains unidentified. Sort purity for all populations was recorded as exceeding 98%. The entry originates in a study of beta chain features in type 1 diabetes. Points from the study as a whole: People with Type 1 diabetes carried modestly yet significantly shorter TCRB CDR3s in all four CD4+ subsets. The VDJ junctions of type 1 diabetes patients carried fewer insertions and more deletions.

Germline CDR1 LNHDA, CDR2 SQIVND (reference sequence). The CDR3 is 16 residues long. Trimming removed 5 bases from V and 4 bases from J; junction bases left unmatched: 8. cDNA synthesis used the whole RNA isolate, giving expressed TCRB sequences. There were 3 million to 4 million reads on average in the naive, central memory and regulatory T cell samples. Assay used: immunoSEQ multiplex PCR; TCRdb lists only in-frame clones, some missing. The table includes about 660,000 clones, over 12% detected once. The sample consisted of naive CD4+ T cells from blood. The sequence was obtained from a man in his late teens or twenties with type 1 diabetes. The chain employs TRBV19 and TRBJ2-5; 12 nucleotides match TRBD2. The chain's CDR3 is CASSPRTSGGRETQYF. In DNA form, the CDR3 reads TGTGCCAGTAGTCCCCGAACTAGCGGGGGGCGAGAGACCCAGTACTTC.